This TCR beta chain was captured by sequencing in a study of shared clonotypes between healthy human individuals (dated by TCRdb to between 2020 and 2021). Turning to the overall study: Two women and a few men aged 18 to 49 years were included in the cohort. To increase sequencing depth and limit assay-specific biases, TCR repertoire library preparation and sequencing were carried out by different laboratories using diverse techniques. Each donor's leukapheresis produced roughly between roughly 0.94 and 9.5 billion PBMCs. The study deeply sequenced blood TCR repertoires of about 5 healthy adults to estimate repertoire size and the extent of clonotype sharing between individuals. For each donor, CD4 naive and CD4 memory were each run on three plates, CD8 naive on two plates, and CD8 memory on one plate.

TCR CDR3 regions were amplified from genomic DNA by multiplex PCR using the deep immunoSEQ assay. Extracted genomic DNA from each cell subset was distributed evenly across all wells of several immunoSEQ 96-well plates, and each plate was treated as a replicate. For sorted subsets, approximately 200 ng of genomic DNA, equivalent to some 30,000 T cell genomes, went into each replicate PCR. Purified libraries were measured with a Qubit 3.0 fluorometer, size-checked on a Bioanalyzer 2100, and measured again with the KAPA Library Quantification kit. Every immunoSEQ 96-well plate was sequenced on a dedicated single-read 150-cycle Illumina NextSeq 550 flow cell. Per the original workflow: Because only junctional sequences without quality scores were contained in the immunoSEQ output, filtering matching that applied to full-length reads could not be performed. To assign V/J genes and CDR3, sequences were annotated against IMGT germline references using PyIR, a Python wrapper for IgBLAST v1.9. Reads with weak V/J assignments (E-value above 1e-6), missing CDR3, stop codons, out-of-frame junctions, or ambiguous translated residues were removed. V3J clonotypes were defined as sequences sharing the same inferred V gene, J gene, and CDR3 amino acid sequence. Percentage overlap between repertoires was calculated by dividing the number of shared unique clonotypes by the size of the smaller repertoire. Three approaches were used to assess repertoire richness: RTK rarefaction, the Chao1 estimator, and Recon v2.1 estimates of unobserved clonotypes. Generation probabilities were computed with OLGA for all TCRbeta clonotypes obtained by the gDNA method from a handful of donors. Drawn from immuneACCESS, this table holds only the in-frame rearrangements with V and J called that TCRdb kept. Clones are partly lost; checked studies trace under half to an unresolved V gene and leave the rest unexplained. V and J calls and clone size are given by that table; D and trimming were obtained from the DNA. Recorded for this sample are 2 million to 2.5 million clones; about 95% of them occurred a single time. The ten biggest clones cover 1% to 1.3% of the sample.

V loses 0 bases of germline sequence and J loses 0 bases, and the interval between the two ends is 9 bases. Including the terminal cysteine and phenylalanine, the CDR3 comprises 15 residues. The sequence is cut down to CDR3 DNA, 45 bases in frame from base 1. CDR1 is given as SGDLS and CDR2 as YYNGEE, both from the germline V gene. With regard to this clone: The clone's antigen remains unknown. Per-base qualities were not stored, and no clone one base away is much larger. Other DNA sequences in the sample encode the same CDR3.

CD8 naive samples were obtained by positive selection for CCR7 among CD45RO-negative cells, yielding a CD45RA+CCR7+ population from which TemRA cells were excluded. The donors were healthy, HIV-negative adults who had no recently reported acute infections or vaccinations. Only Caucasian adults living in Nashville, Tennessee, USA were represented among the donors. Blood was obtained by leukapheresis, after which PBMCs were separated by Ficoll-Histopaque density gradient centrifugation and cryopreserved in liquid nitrogen vapor phase. Analytical flow cytometry was used to check the purity and quantity of each magnetically sorted T cell population. From each sorted fraction, genomic DNA was isolated and quantified by UV absorbance on a Nanodrop 2000c. Study-level results and caveats: Sampling was restricted to blood, and TCR repertoires in tissues likely differ from the TCR repertoires found in blood. Naive subsets generally had larger estimated clonotype richness than memory subsets did. Incomplete sequencing was indicated by rarefaction of sorted-subset datasets, despite the large sequencing depth. Pairwise subsampling led to the expectation that sequencing depth would affect the degree of clonotype sharing among donors. Higher generation probabilities were observed for clonotypes shared by all four sorted-subset donors than for non-shared clonotypes. Across four donors, approximately 5% of naive CD4, roughly 3.4% of naive CD8, 2.3% of memory CD4, and under 0.45% of memory CD8 clonotypes were shared. The small number of donors limited the genetic and exposure-history diversity represented.

The V and J segments used are TRBV9 and TRBJ1-2; a weak D assignment points to TRBD1 (5 bases agree). The clonotype was recovered from a man aged 18 to 30 in good health. Sequenced: naive CD8+ T cells sorted from blood. The cell subset or site tag for this specimen amounts to: CD45RA+CCR7+. This receptor has the CDR3 CASSVEGHPNYGYTF. The nucleotide sequence is given as TGTGCCAGCAGCGTAGAAGGACACCCTAACTATGGCTACACCTTC.